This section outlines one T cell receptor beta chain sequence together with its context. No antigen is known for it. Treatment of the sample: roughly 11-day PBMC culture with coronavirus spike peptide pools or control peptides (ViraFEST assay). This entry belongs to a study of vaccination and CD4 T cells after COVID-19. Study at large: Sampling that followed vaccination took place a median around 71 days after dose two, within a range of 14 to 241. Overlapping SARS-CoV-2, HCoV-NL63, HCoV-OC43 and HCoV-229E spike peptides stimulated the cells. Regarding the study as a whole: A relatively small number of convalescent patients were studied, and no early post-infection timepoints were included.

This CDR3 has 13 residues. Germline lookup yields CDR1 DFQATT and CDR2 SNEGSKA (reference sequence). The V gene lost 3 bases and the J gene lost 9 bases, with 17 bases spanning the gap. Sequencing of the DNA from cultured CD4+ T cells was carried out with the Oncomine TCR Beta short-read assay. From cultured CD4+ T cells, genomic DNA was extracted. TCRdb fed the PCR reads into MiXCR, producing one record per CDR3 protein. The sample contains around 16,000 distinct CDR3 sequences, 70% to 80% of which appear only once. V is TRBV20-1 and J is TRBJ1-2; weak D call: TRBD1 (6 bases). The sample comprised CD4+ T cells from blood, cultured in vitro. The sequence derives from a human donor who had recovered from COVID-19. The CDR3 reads CSASIAGGARYTF. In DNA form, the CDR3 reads TGCAGTGCTAGTATTGCCGGGGGGGCCCGCTACACCTTC.